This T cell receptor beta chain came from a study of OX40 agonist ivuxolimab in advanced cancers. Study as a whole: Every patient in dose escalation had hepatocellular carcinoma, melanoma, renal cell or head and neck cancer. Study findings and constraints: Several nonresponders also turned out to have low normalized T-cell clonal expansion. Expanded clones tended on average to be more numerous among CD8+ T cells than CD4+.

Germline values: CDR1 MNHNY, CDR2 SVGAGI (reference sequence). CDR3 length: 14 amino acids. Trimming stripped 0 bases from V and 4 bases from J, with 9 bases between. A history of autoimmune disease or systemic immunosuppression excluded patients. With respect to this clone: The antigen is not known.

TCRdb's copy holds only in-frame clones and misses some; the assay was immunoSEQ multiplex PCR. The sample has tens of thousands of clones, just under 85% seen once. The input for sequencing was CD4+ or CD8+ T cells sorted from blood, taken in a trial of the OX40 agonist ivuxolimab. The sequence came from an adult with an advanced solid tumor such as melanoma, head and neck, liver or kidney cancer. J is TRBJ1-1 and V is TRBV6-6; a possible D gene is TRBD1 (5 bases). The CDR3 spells CASSYSQGFTEAFF. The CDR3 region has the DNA TGTGCCAGCAGTTACTCGCAGGGCTTCACTGAAGCTTTCTTT.